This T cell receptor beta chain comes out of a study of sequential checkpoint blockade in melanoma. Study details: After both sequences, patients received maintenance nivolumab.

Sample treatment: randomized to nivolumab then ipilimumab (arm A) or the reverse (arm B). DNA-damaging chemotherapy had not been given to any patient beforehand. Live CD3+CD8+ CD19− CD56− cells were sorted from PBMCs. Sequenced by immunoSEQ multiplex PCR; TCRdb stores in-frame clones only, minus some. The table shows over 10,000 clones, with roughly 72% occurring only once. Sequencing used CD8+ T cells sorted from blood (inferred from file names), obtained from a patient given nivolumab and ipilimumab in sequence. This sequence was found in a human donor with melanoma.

The CDR3 region is CASSSLLAGAPETQYF. CDR3 nucleotide sequence: TGTGCCAGCAGTTCCCTATTAGCGGGGGCTCCCGAGACCCAGTACTTC. This chain connects TRBV27 to TRBJ2-5; 9 bases are a match to TRBD2. Germline V gives CDR1 MNHEY, CDR2 SMNVEV (reference sequence). CDR3 length: 16 residues. Trimming at V came to 4 bases and at J to 5 bases, leaving 11 bases not matched to a gene.